This TCR beta chain derives from a study of T-cell reconstitution after alpha-beta-depleted transplantation in children (dated by TCRdb to 2016 to 2017). The study in broad terms: T-cell immune reconstitution after TCRalphabeta/CD19-depleted allogeneic hematopoietic cell transplantation in children was quantitatively tracked in the study by means of TCR repertoire profiling.

The CDR1 and CDR2 encoded by the germline V gene are SQVTM and ANQGSEA. Here V drops 7 bases and J drops 3 bases, and the junction holds 13 bases not matched to any gene. The CDR3 starts with the cysteine, ends with the phenylalanine, and has 15 residues. Kept here is only the CDR3 DNA, which spans 45 bases and is read in frame from base 1. This clonotype was picked up a small number of times. The antigen it recognizes is unknown. Base qualities are missing; no much larger clone stands one base away. Libraries were prepared through PCR. Sequencing was performed on an Illumina HiSeq 2500. To normalize quantification of the TCRbeta repertoire, the TCR libraries were built with molecular barcoding that relied on unique molecular identifiers. The public reads were reanalyzed by TCRdb: fastp trimming at Q25, MiXCR alignment, in-frame beta chains only. All rows with the same CDR3 protein become a single entry with the most common DNA and genes. In all, the sample holds some 840,000 distinct CDR3 sequences, and approximately 15% of those were seen once. The ten top clones hold approximately 5% of the sample.

The full study reports these points: In some patients, the high TCRbeta diversity seen at day 60 was put down to recipient T cells and intrathymic progenitors that had survived conditioning. Over subsequent months, a decline in hyperexpanded clone frequencies was noted, and after one year, T-cell counts and TCRbeta diversity were mostly ascribed to newly produced T cells. Apparently early alphabetaT-cell count recovery about two months after transplant reportedly relied on only several hundred rapidly expanded clones derived from non-depleted graft cells.

Per the publication, the treatment or condition label means: allogeneic hematopoietic cell transplantation with graft depleted of TCRalphabeta T cells and CD19 B cells. The children who served as transplant recipients had been given grafts of TCRalphabeta/CD19-depleted allogeneic hematopoietic cells. The specimen was PBMCs, mostly from graft donor cells, collected 360 days after TCRalphabeta/CD19-depleted stem cell transplant. Recombination connected TRBV29-1 to TRBJ2-3; 7 bases in the middle match TRBD1. The receptor comes from a male patient younger than 18 who had a stem cell transplant for acute lymphoblastic leukemia, so the T cells may come from the graft donor. The DNA sequence follows: TGCAGCGCCTTACTGACCAACAGGGGAACAGATACGCAGTATTTT. Its protein is CSALLTNRGTDTQYF.